This TCR beta chain was profiled in a study of blood T cell repertoires in COVID-19. Study in general: Samples representing acute and convalescent COVID-19 were sourced from the United States, Italy and Spain. PBMCs, B-cell-depleted T cells, or T cells provided the cDNA or gDNA that made up the material.

V lost 2 bases and J 7 bases, leaving 12 bases between the germline ends. Germline V gene lookup returns CDR1 GTSNPN and CDR2 SVGIG (reference sequence). The CDR3 is made up of 14 amino acids. Original handling: Scientists estimated how many nucleated cells there were by amplifying reference gene primers. Some clones are missing from TCRdb's copy, which holds only in-frame ones; the method was immunoSEQ multiplex PCR. That table is the source of V, J and clone size, and D and trimming were worked out from the DNA. This table holds 140,000 to 150,000 clones, around 80% found once. The rearrangement links TRBV30 to TRBJ1-6; D is unclear. The sequencing input was peripheral blood. The sequence derives from a woman in her forties or fifties with acute or convalescent COVID-19. The CDR3 here is CAWSLSDFNSPLHF. The CDR3 bases are TGTGCCTGGAGTCTGTCAGATTTCAATTCACCCCTCCACTTT.